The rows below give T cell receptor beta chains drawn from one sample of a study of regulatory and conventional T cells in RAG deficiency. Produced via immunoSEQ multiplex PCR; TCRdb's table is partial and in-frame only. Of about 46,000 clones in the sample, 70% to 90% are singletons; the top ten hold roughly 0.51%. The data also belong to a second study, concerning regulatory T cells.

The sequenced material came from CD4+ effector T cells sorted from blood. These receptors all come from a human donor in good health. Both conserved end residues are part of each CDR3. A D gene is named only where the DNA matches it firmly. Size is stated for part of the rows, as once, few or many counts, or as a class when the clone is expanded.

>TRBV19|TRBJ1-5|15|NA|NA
TGTGCCAGTAGTATTCGGCTTTTTAGCAATCAGCCCCAGCATTTT
CASSIRLFSNQPQHF
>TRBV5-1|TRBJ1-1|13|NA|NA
TGCGCCAGCAGCACAGACAGCAACACTGAAGCTTTCTTT
CASSTDSNTEAFF
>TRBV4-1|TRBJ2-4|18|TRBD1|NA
TGCGCCAGCAGCCAAGATTGGGGGACAGGGGGGTCCAAAAACATTCAGTACTTC
CASSQDWGTGGSKNIQYF
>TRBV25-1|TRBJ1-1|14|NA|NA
TGTGCCAGCAGTGAAAGATTCACAGGCACTGAAGCTTTCTTT
CASSERFTGTEAFF
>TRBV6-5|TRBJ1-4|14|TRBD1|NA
TGTGCCAGCAGCCTGGACAGGGGGCGTCCGAAACTGTTTTTT
CASSLDRGRPKLFF
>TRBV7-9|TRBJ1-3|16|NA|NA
TGTGCCAGCAGCTCCGTGTGGGCGAACTCTGGAAACACCATATATTTT
CASSSVWANSGNTIYF
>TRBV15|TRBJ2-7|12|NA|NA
TGTGCCACCAGCAGAGGGCTAGGGCCCCAGTACTTC
CATSRGLGPQYF
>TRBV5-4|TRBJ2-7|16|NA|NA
TGTGCCAGCAGCTTGTTAGGCTGGGGGTTAACCTACGAGCAGTACTTC
CASSLLGWGLTYEQYF
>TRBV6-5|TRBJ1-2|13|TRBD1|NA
TGTGCCAGCACCGGACAGGTTCGAGATGGCTACACCTTC
CASTGQVRDGYTF
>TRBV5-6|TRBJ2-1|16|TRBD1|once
TGTGCCAGCAGCAAGGACAGGGGAATTACCTACAATGAGCAGTTCTTC
CASSKDRGITYNEQFF
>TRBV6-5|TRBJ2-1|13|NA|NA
TGTGCCAGCAGAGACGGGGGCTCCAATGAGCAGTTCTTC
CASRDGGSNEQFF
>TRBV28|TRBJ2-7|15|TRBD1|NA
TGTGCCAGCAGCCGTTCCGGGACAGAACAATACGAGCAGTACTTC
CASSRSGTEQYEQYF
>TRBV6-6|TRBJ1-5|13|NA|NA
TGTGCCAGCAGGCAGACTTTTAATCAGCCCCAGCATTTT
CASRQTFNQPQHF
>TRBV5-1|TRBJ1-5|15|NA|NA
TGCGCCAGCAGCTTGCTTGGTGGGGATGGTCAGCCCCAGCATTTT
CASSLLGGDGQPQHF
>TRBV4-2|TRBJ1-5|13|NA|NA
TGTGCCAGCAGCCAAGAAGTTTTCCAGCCCCAGCATTTT
CASSQEVFQPQHF
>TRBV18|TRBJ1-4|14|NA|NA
TGTGCCAGCTCGGCAGGGGAAACTAATGAAAAACTGTTTTTT
CASSAGETNEKLFF
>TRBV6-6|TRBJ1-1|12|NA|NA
TGTGCCAGCAGTTCCTCGGGCACTGAAGCTTTCTTT
CASSSSGTEAFF
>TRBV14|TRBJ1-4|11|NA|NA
TGTGCCAGCAGCCAGGATGAAAAACTGTTTTTT
CASSQDEKLFF
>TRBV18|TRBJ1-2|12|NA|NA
TGTGCCAGCTCACCAGAAGGTGGTGGCTACACCTTC
CASSPEGGGYTF
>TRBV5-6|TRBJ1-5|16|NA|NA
TGTGCCAGCAGCTTCGGGGGCCTACAGGGATCCCAGCCCCAGCATTTT
CASSFGGLQGSQPQHF